Only a few counts were recorded for the clone carrying this TCR beta chain. The data belong to a study of identical twins. TCRdb recomputed calls from the 5' RACE reads with MiXCR, one row per CDR3 protein. The repertoire holds more than 200,000 distinct CDR3 sequences, with roughly 10% as singletons. Germline V gene data show CDR1 as MNHEY and CDR2 as SVGAGI. The CDR3 runs 12 residues. Trimming pared 2 bases from V and 8 bases from J, leaving 9 bases between. Source material: memory (CD45RO+) T cells sorted from blood. The chain employs TRBV6-5 and TRBJ1-2; D gene unclear. This sequence was found in a woman aged 18-29 years in good health. CDR3 DNA sequence: TGTGCCAGCAGTTACGGCTATGGGGGCTACACCTTC. It specifies CASSYGYGGYTF.